At least ten counts were recorded for the clone carrying this T cell receptor beta chain. Antigen: not known. TCRdb called the RT-PCR reads again in MiXCR, with one record for every CDR3 protein. The sample carries 430,000 or so distinct CDR3 sequences, roughly 11% recorded once. This sample stems from a study of response to subunit inactivated influenza vaccine. Looked up from germline, CDR1 is ENHRY and CDR2 is SYGVKD. The CDR3 consists of 14 residues. V lost 5 bases and J lost 6; bases outside the gene matches: 5. Study-wide results and caveats: With each seasonal influenza vaccination, the authors suggested, few new T cells are recruited.

The input for sequencing was PBMCs from blood, taken more than 35 days after vaccination. This sequence joins TRBV10-3 and TRBJ2-2; the match to TRBD1 covers 8 bases. This receptor was identified in a man aged 50-59 years who received an inactivated influenza vaccine. The CDR3 DNA sequence: TGTGCCATCAGTAAGACAGGGGATCCCGGGGAGCTGTTTTTT. It specifies CAISKTGDPGELFF.